The sequence of this T cell receptor (beta chain) was determined in a study of T cell responses to AZD1222 COVID-19 vaccine. Study in general: Combined were second doses at about 4 or about 12 weeks.

CDR3 length: 12 residues. Deletions cut 5 bases from V and 7 bases from J, with 11 bases between. This clone was seen only once. Its antigen is undetermined. Study conclusions and caveats: At baseline, just five to seven AZD1222 recipients tested seropositive. Across the whole spike, CD4 TCRs peaked at regions 160-218 and 743-854.

Generated by immunoSEQ multiplex PCR, the TCRdb table keeps only in-frame clones and is missing some. Of over 100,000 clones listed, about nine tenths are singletons. Sequences were derived from peripheral blood, sampled on day 0 of AZD1222 vaccination. The TCR originated in an adult in good health. The V call is TRBV12-3 or TRBV12-4, the J call TRBJ1-1; no reliable D call. Here the CDR3 reads CASSPSGVEAFF. CDR3 nucleotides: TGTGCCAGCAGTCCCTCTGGAGTTGAAGCTTTCTTT.